These T cell receptor beta chains were read from a single sample in a study of T cell repertoires in aging, cancer and after chemotherapy. TCRdb redid the calling of the multiplex PCR reads with MiXCR, one entry per CDR3 protein. The repertoire holds 4,500 to 5,500 distinct CDR3 sequences, with approximately 31% as singletons. The material sequenced was blood. These receptors all stem from a human donor with a blood cancer. The donor label of this sample is uncertain. CDR3s include the opening cysteine and the closing phenylalanine or tryptophan. D genes are given only for firm matches. For some rows the clone size is stated as once, few or many, or as a class when expanded; others skip it.

NA,TRBD2,TRBV4-3,TRBJ2-1,CASSQWLAGDPDYNEQFF,TGCGCCAGCAGCCAATGGCTAGCGGGGGACCCCGACTACAATGAGCAGTTCTTC
medium-sized,TRBD2,TRBV6-5,TRBJ2-3,CASTPLADATDTQYF,TGTGCCAGCACCCCACTAGCGGACGCCACAGATACGCAGTATTTT
medium-sized,TRBD1,TRBV18,TRBJ1-1,CASGTGSREAFF,TGTGCCAGCGGGACAGGGAGTAGGGAAGCTTTCTTT
few,NA,TRBV7-3,TRBJ2-1,CASSWMGDNEQFF,TGTGCCAGCAGCTGGATGGGGGACAATGAGCAGTTCTTC
NA,TRBD2,TRBV11-3,TRBJ2-5,CASSPRLAGYQETQYF,TGTGCCAGCAGTCCACGACTAGCGGGGTACCAAGAGACCCAGTACTTC
few,TRBD2,TRBV7-2,TRBJ2-1,CASSKKREGPGNEQFF,TGTGCCAGCAGCAAAAAGCGGGAGGGCCCAGGGAATGAGCAGTTCTTC
NA,TRBD2,TRBV4-3,TRBJ2-2,CASSHILAGGIANTGELFF,TGTGCCAGCAGCCACATACTAGCGGGAGGGATCGCTAACACCGGGGAGCTGTTTTTT
NA,NA,TRBV27,TRBJ1-1,CASSQRTEGRAFF,TGTGCCAGCAGTCAAAGAACAGAGGGACGGGCTTTCTTT
few,NA,TRBV11-3,TRBJ1-2,CASSTDGLFAYTF,TGTGCCAGCAGCACTGATGGACTTTTCGCCTACACCTTC
NA,NA,TRBV18,TRBJ2-1,CASSPTSLGSYNEQFF,TGTGCCAGCTCACCAACGAGTTTAGGCTCCTACAATGAGCAGTTCTTC
few,NA,TRBV5-5,TRBJ1-6,CASSESRTYNSPLHF,TGTGCCAGCAGCGAAAGTCGCACCTATAATTCACCCCTCCACTTT
few,TRBD1,TRBV5-1,TRBJ2-7,CASSDGQGAYEQYF,TGCGCCAGCAGCGATGGACAGGGGGCCTACGAGCAGTACTTC
medium-sized,TRBD1,TRBV5-5,TRBJ2-5,CASSTWPGQLQETQYF,TGTGCCAGCAGCACCTGGCCGGGACAGCTCCAAGAGACCCAGTACTTC
NA,NA,TRBV13,TRBJ1-2,CASSLEGRGNYGYTF,TGTGCCAGCAGCTTAGAGGGGAGGGGAAACTATGGCTACACCTTC
few,NA,TRBV7-2,TRBJ2-5,CASSPSTGETQYF,TGTGCCAGCAGCCCATCGACGGGAGAGACCCAGTACTTC
NA,TRBD2,TRBV30,TRBJ2-2,CAWSGLAGGLDTGELFF,TGTGCCTGGAGTGGGCTAGCGGGAGGCTTGGACACCGGGGAGCTGTTTTTT
NA,NA,TRBV4-3,TRBJ2-4,CASSQAGAKNIQYF,TGCGCCAGCAGCCAAGCGGGAGCCAAAAACATTCAGTACTTC
NA,TRBD2,TRBV20-1,TRBJ2-1,CSARVPSGGRNEQFF,TGCAGTGCTAGAGTTCCTAGCGGGGGGCGAAATGAGCAGTTCTTC
medium-sized,NA,TRBV10-3,TRBJ2-7,CAIGDSFEYEQYF,TGTGCCATCGGAGACAGTTTCGAATACGAGCAGTACTTC
medium-sized,NA,TRBV15,TRBJ2-7,CATSRDISGVVPYEQYF,TGTGCCACCAGCAGAGATATTAGCGGTGTCGTCCCCTACGAGCAGTACTTC
NA,TRBD1,TRBV6-5,TRBJ1-2,CASTSSLQGFIYTF,TGTGCCAGCACCTCCTCTTTACAGGGGTTCATCTACACCTTC
few,NA,TRBV6-6,TRBJ2-4,CASSTQPGENIQYF,TGTGCCAGCAGTACCCAGCCTGGCGAAAACATTCAGTACTTC
medium-sized,NA,TRBV27,TRBJ2-3,CASIPFAGTDTQYF,TGTGCCAGCATACCTTTTGCAGGCACAGATACGCAGTATTTT
medium-sized,NA,TRBV7-6,TRBJ2-2,CASSWGGGAGELFF,TGTGCCAGCAGCTGGGGTGGGGGAGCCGGGGAGCTGTTTTTT
few,TRBD1,TRBV7-9,TRBJ1-6,CASSLNRGNSPLHF,TGTGCCAGCAGCCTTAACAGGGGAAATTCACCCCTCCACTTT
NA,NA,TRBV20-1,TRBJ2-5,CSAVGPNLQETQYF,TGCAGTGCTGTGGGGCCGAACCTTCAAGAGACCCAGTACTTC
NA,NA,TRBV4-3,TRBJ2-5,CASSHPGKGETQYF,TGCGCCAGCAGCCACCCGGGGAAGGGAGAGACCCAGTACTTC
NA,TRBD2,TRBV4-3,TRBJ2-5,CASSPRSGRAPTQETQYF,TGCGCCAGCAGCCCTCGTAGCGGGAGAGCGCCAACTCAAGAGACCCAGTACTTC
NA,NA,TRBV7-6,TRBJ1-4,CASSATNEKLFF,TGTGCCAGCAGTGCAACTAATGAAAAACTGTTTTTT
medium-sized,TRBD1,TRBV18,TRBJ1-2,CASSQQGGVGYTF,TGTGCCAGCTCTCAACAGGGGGGAGTTGGCTACACCTTC
medium-sized,TRBD2,TRBV11-3,TRBJ2-3,CASSASGRDTQYF,TGTGCCAGCAGCGCTAGCGGGCGGGATACGCAGTATTTT
few,TRBD2,TRBV20-1,TRBJ2-1,CSWGGGYNEQFF,TGCAGCTGGGGGGGGGGCTACAATGAGCAGTTCTTC
few,NA,TRBV11-3,TRBJ1-1,CASSSAYRANTEAFF,TGTGCCAGCAGCTCAGCCTACAGGGCGAACACTGAAGCTTTCTTT
medium-sized,TRBD1,TRBV11-3,TRBJ2-1,CASSSRDRGNEQFF,TGTGCCAGCAGTAGCCGGGACAGGGGGAATGAGCAGTTCTTC
few,NA,TRBV6-5,TRBJ2-7,CASSRGSYEQYF,TGTGCCAGCAGTCGGGGTTCCTACGAGCAGTACTTC
few,NA,TRBV11-3,TRBJ1-3,CASSESPGRVGNTIYF,TGTGCCAGCAGCGAATCTCCGGGACGGGTTGGAAACACCATATATTTT
NA,NA,TRBV6-2/TRBV6-3,TRBJ1-5,CASSPWALNQPQHF,TGTGCCAGCAGTCCATGGGCATTAAATCAGCCCCAGCATTTT
medium-sized,TRBD1,TRBV5-4,TRBJ2-1,CASSLGGQSSYNEQFF,TGTGCCAGCAGCTTGGGGGGACAGAGCTCCTACAATGAGCAGTTCTTC
medium-sized,NA,TRBV15,TRBJ2-7,CATSREIQGSEQYF,TGTGCCACCAGCAGAGAAATCCAAGGGAGCGAGCAGTACTTC
NA,NA,TRBV15,TRBJ2-3,CATSTQTGLWFDTDTQYF,TGTGCCACCAGCACACAAACGGGCCTCTGGTTTGACACAGATACGCAGTATTTT
few,NA,TRBV10-3,TRBJ1-2,CAIRGPDGYTF,TGTGCCATCCGGGGGCCAGATGGCTACACCTTC